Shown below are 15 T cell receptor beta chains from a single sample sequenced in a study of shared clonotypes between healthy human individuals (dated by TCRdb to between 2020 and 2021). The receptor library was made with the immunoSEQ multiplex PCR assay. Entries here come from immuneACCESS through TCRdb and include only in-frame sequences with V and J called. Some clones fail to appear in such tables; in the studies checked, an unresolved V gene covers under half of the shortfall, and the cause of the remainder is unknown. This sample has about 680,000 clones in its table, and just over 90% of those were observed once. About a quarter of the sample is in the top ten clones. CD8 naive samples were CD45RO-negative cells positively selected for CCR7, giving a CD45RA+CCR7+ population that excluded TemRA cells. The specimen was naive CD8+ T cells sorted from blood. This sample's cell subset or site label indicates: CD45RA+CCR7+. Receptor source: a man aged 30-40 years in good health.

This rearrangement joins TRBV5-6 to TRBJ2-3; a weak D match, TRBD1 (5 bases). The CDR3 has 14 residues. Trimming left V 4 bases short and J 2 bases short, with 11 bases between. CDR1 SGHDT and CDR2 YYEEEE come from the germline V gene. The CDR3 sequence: CASSRTPFTDTQYF. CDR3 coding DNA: TGTGCCAGCAGCAGGACACCCTTCACAGATACGCAGTATTTT.

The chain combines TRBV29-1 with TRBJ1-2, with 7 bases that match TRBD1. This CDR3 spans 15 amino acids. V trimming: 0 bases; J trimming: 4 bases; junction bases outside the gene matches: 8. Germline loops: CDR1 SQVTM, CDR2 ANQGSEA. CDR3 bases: TGCAGCGTTGAAGATCGGAGACAGGGCCGCTATGGCTACACCTTC. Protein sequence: CSVEDRRQGRYGYTF.

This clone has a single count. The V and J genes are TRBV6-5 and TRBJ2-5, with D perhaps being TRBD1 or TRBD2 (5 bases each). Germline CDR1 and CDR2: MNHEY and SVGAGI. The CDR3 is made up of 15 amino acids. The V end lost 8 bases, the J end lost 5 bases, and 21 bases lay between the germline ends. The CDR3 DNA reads TGTGCCAGCGGCCCCGGGGCCGGTATGTGGGAGACCCAGTACTTC. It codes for CASGPGAGMWETQYF.

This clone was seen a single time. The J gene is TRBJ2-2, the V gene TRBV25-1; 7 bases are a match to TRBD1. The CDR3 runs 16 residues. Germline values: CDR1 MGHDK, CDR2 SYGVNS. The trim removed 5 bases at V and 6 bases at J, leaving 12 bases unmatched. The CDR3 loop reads CASSTRTGGRAGELFF. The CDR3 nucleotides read TGTGCCAGCAGTACCCGGACAGGTGGTAGGGCCGGGGAGCTGTTTTTT.

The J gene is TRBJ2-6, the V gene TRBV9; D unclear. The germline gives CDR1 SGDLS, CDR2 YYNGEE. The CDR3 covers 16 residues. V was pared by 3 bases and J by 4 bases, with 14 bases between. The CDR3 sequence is CASSAPRSMGANVLTF. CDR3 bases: TGTGCCAGCAGCGCGCCCAGGTCCATGGGGGCCAACGTCCTGACTTTC.

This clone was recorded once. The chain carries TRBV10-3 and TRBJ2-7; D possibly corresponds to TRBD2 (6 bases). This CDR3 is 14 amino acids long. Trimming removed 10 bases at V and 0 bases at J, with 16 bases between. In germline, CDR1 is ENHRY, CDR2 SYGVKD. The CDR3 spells CATQIAGSSYEQYF. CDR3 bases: TGTGCCACCCAGATTGCGGGAAGCTCCTACGAGCAGTACTTC.

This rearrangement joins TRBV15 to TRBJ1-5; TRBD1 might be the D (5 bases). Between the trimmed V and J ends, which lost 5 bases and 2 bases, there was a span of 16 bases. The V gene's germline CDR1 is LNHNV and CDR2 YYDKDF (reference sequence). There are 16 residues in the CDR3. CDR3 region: CATSGSWGGGNQPQHF. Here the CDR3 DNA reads TGTGCCACCAGCGGGTCATGGGGCGGAGGCAATCAGCCCCAGCATTTT.

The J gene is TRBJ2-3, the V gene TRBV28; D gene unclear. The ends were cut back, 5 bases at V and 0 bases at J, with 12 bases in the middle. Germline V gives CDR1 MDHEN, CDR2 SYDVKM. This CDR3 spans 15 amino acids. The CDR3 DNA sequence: TGTGCCAGCAGTCTGGCTTTTGATAGCACAGATACGCAGTATTTT. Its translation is CASSLAFDSTDTQYF.

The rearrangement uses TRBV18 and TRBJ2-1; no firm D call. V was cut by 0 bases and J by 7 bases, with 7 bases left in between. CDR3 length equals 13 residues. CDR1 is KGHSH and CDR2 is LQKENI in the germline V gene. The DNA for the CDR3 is TGTGCCAGCTCACCACCTCTCACGAATGAGCAGTTCTTC. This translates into CASSPPLTNEQFF.

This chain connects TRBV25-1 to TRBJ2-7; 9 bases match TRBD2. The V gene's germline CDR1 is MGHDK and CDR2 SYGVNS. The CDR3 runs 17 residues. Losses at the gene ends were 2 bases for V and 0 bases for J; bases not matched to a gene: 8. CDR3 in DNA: TGTGCCAGCAGTGAAGACCCCTGGCGGGAGGGCTCCTACGAGCAGTACTTC. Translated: CASSEDPWREGSYEQYF.

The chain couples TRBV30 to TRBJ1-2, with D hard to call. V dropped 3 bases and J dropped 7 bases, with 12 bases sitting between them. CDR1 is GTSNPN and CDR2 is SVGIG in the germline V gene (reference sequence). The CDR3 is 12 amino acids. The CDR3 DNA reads TGTGCCTGGAGGGAGGAACCGAGTGGCTACACCTTC. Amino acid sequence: CAWREEPSGYTF.

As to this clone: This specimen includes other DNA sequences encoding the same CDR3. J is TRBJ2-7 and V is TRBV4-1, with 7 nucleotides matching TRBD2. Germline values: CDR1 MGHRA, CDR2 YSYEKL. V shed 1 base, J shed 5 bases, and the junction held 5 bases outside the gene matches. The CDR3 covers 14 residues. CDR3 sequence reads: CASSQGLAGNEQYF. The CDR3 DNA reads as TGCGCCAGCAGCCAAGGACTAGCCGGAAACGAGCAGTACTTC.

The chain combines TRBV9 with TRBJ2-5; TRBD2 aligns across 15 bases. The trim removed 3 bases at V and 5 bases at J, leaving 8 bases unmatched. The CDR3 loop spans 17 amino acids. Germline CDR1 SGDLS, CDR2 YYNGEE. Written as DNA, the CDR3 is TGTGCCAGCAGCGAGGAGGGACTAGCGGGAGGCCGGGAGACCCAGTACTTC. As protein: CASSEEGLAGGRETQYF.

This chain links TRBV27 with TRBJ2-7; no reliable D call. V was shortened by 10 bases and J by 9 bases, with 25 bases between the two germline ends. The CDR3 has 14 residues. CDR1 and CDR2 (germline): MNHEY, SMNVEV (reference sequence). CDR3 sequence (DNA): TGTGCCACTCTCCCCCCGGGCCTCGCAGGCGGGCAGTACTTC. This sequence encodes CATLPPGLAGGQYF.

CDR3 coding DNA: TGTGCCAGCAGCTTAGAGGCTGAGCAGTTCTTC. This encodes CASSLEAEQFF. This chain links TRBV7-9 with TRBJ2-1; no firm D call. V was pared by 1 base and J by 9 bases, with 4 bases between. This CDR3 is 11 amino acids long. From germline, CDR1 is SEHNR and CDR2 FQNEAQ (reference sequence).